The 31 T cell receptor beta chains below come from one sample, sequenced in a study of blood T cell repertoires in COVID-19. Profiling relied on immunoSEQ multiplex PCR, and the TCRdb table lists in-frame clones only, not all of them. Among over 250,000 clones listed, 75% to 90% were seen once. Sample: PBMCs or T cells enriched from blood (not recorded which). Receptors were obtained from a man between 40 and 49 years old who had recovered from COVID-19.

V usage is TRBV7-3 and J usage is TRBJ2-7; TRBD1 matches at 8 bases. Germline assignment: CDR1 SGHTA and CDR2 FQGTGA. V was clipped by 6 bases and J by 5 bases; unmatched bases: 9. The CDR3 runs to 14 residues. The CDR3 region is CASSPQGATDEQYF. The CDR3 DNA reads as TGTGCCAGCAGTCCCCAGGGGGCTACGGACGAGCAGTACTTC. The full variable domain, rest sourced from reference TRBV7-3 and TRBJ2-7, is GAGVSQTPSNKVTEKGKYVELRCDPISGHTALYWYRQSLGQGPEFLIYFQGTGAADDSGLPNDRFFAVRPEGSVSTLKIQRTERGDSAVYLCASSPQGATDEQYFGPGTRLTVT.

This chain joins TRBV6-5 and TRBJ1-5; no reliable D call. The CDR3 covers 15 residues. CDR1 is MNHEY, CDR2 SVGAGI, per germline. Trimming shortened V by 6 bases and J by 5 bases, and 17 bases separated the two germline ends. CDR3 in amino acids: CASSPQQSRDQPQHF. The CDR3 DNA follows: TGTGCCAGCAGCCCACAGCAAAGTAGAGATCAGCCCCAGCATTTT.

The chain couples TRBV2 to TRBJ2-7; 9 bases agree with TRBD1. CDR1 and CDR2 (germline): SNHLY, FYNNEI. Unmatched junction bases numbered 13, after V lost 7 bases and J lost 6 bases. The CDR3 runs to 15 residues. Here the CDR3 DNA reads TGTGCCAGCAAAATCTCGGGACAGGGTGTCTCCGAGCAGTACTTC. The encoded protein is CASKISGQGVSEQYF.

Note on this clone: An end of the junction does not agree with germline; a read error may underlie this. The rearrangement uses TRBV7-7 and TRBJ2-1; TRBD1 aligns across 10 bases. CDR1 SSHAT and CDR2 FNYEAQ come from the germline V gene (reference sequence). The CDR3 covers 17 residues. This CDR3 reads CASSTGTGALPYNEQFF. In DNA, the CDR3 is TGTGCTAGCAGCACCGGGACAGGGGCGTTACCCTACAATGAGCAGTTCTTC.

This chain uses TRBV28 with TRBJ1-6; D is possibly TRBD1 (5 bases). The length of the CDR3 is 12 residues. Germline values: CDR1 MDHEN, CDR2 SYDVKM. The germline V and J ends were trimmed by 3 bases and 13 bases, with 10 bases remaining between them. In DNA, the CDR3 is TGTGCCAGCAGTTTTTTTCCAGGGCCCCTCCACTTT. It yields the protein CASSFFPGPLHF.

The V call is TRBV9, the J call TRBJ2-1; 8 bases align to TRBD2. Per germline, CDR1 SGDLS and CDR2 YYNGEE. The length of the CDR3 is 15 residues. The trim removed 0 bases at V and 7 bases at J, leaving 6 bases unmatched. In DNA, the CDR3 is TGTGCCAGCAGCGTAGGGTCGGGAGGGAGAAATGAGCAGTTCTTC. This translates into CASSVGSGGRNEQFF.

The gene calls are TRBV19 and TRBJ1-1; maybe TRBD1 (5 bases). The CDR3 covers 15 residues. The V end was cut by 9 bases, the J end by 4 bases, with 21 bases between. Germline V CDR1 and CDR2: LNHDA, SQIVND (reference sequence). CDR3 sequence (DNA): TGTGCCAGCTTGGATTCGGGGGAAAAAATCACTGAAGCTTTCTTT. Its protein product is CASLDSGEKITEAFF.

V and J are TRBV2 and TRBJ2-3; TRBD1 matches 9 bases. Germline trimming cut 6 bases from V and 2 bases from J; bases unmatched to any gene: 6. The CDR3 is 15 residues long. Germline V gene lookup returns CDR1 SNHLY and CDR2 FYNNEI. The chain's CDR3 is CASRMGQGNTDTQYF. In DNA form, the CDR3 reads TGTGCCAGCAGGATGGGACAGGGAAACACAGATACGCAGTATTTT.

This clone was detected only a few times. This chain uses TRBV4-1 with TRBJ1-1, with 9 bases matching TRBD1. The V gene's germline CDR1 is MGHRA and CDR2 YSYEKL. The CDR3 sequence is 18 residues long. V was pared by 0 bases and J by 1 base, with 9 bases of the junction left unmatched. CDR3 loop: CASSQEPAGTGSNTEAFF. CDR3 nucleotide sequence: TGCGCCAGCAGCCAAGAGCCGGCCGGGACAGGGTCGAACACTGAAGCTTTCTTT.

The V call is TRBV13, the J call TRBJ2-2, with 9 bases matching TRBD2. This CDR3 spans 15 amino acids. Per the germline V gene, CDR1 is PRHDT and CDR2 is FYEKMQ (reference sequence). Trimming removed 3 bases from V and 4 bases from J; junction bases left unmatched: 3. The CDR3 DNA reads as TGTGCCAGCAGCTTCGGCGGGGGGGCCACCGGGGAGCTGTTTTTT. It encodes CASSFGGGATGELFF.

The genes are TRBV4-1 and TRBJ2-1; D is perhaps TRBD2 (6 bases). Trimming shortened V by 0 bases and J by 4 bases, and 25 bases separated the two germline ends. Per the germline V gene, CDR1 is MGHRA and CDR2 is YSYEKL. This CDR3 region has 20 residues. The CDR3 region is CASSQERVRQRARRYNEQFF. The CDR3, as DNA: TGCGCCAGCAGCCAAGAGAGAGTCCGACAGCGGGCGAGAAGGTACAATGAGCAGTTCTTC.

V and J are TRBV9 and TRBJ2-7; the D is unclear. V lost 3 bases and J 5 bases, leaving 18 bases between the germline ends. CDR1 and CDR2 from the germline V gene are SGDLS and YYNGEE. The CDR3 is made up of 15 amino acids. The CDR3 nucleotides are TGTGCCAGCAGCGCGAGACCGGTGCCCGAGGACGAGCAGTACTTC. It translates to CASSARPVPEDEQYF.

The chain has TRBV19 and TRBJ1-3; tentatively, D is TRBD1 (5 bases). The germline CDR1 and CDR2 sequences are LNHDA and SQIVND (reference sequence). The V gene lost 3 bases and the J gene lost 2 bases, with 11 bases spanning the gap. The CDR3 length is 15 residues. The CDR3 region is CASSIPGRAGNTIYF. CDR3 sequence (DNA): TGTGCCAGTAGTATCCCAGGCAGGGCTGGAAACACCATATATTTT.

This clone was observed a handful of times. The CDR3 region has the DNA TGTGCCAGCAGCTTAGGACTCGTCGGAACCCCACAAGAGACCCAGTACTTC. It codes for CASSLGLVGTPQETQYF. The chain has TRBV7-3 and TRBJ2-5; perhaps TRBD2 as D (5 bases). The length of the CDR3 is 17 residues. V was clipped by 2 bases and J by 2 bases, with 18 bases between them. The germline CDR1 and CDR2 sequences are SGHTA and FQGTGA.

The J gene is TRBJ2-6, the V gene TRBV7-3; D not resolved. Trimming shortened V by 5 bases and J by 0 bases, and 14 bases separated the two germline ends. CDR1 is SGHTA, CDR2 FQGTGA, per germline. This CDR3 has 17 amino acids. CDR3 loop: CASSPVGSVSGANVLTF. The CDR3 DNA sequence: TGTGCCAGCAGCCCCGTCGGTTCCGTCTCTGGGGCCAACGTCCTGACTTTC. The whole variable domain, remainder taken from reference TRBV7-3 and TRBJ2-6, is GAGVSQTPSNKVTEKGKYVELRCDPISGHTALYWYRQSLGQGPEFLIYFQGTGAADDSGLPNDRFFAVRPEGSVSTLKIQRTERGDSAVYLCASSPVGSVSGANVLTFGAGSRLTVL.

The chain joins TRBV7-2 to TRBJ1-1; D is perhaps TRBD1 (6 bases). CDR3 length: 14 amino acids. Deletions cut 4 bases from V and 4 bases from J, with 13 bases between. Germline V lookup: CDR1 SGHTA, CDR2 FQGNSA. The CDR3 DNA reads TGTGCCAGCAGCTCACAGGGCGGGGGCACTGAAGCTTTCTTT. It codes for CASSSQGGGTEAFF.

V gene TRBV10-3 combines with J gene TRBJ2-5, with 11 bases identical to TRBD2. The V and J ends lost 6 bases and 4 bases, in that order; junction bases with no gene match: 10. CDR1 and CDR2 from the germline V gene are ENHRY and SYGVKD. The CDR3 spans 16 residues. The CDR3 region is CAIRAVAGGPGETQYF. In DNA, the CDR3 is TGTGCCATCAGGGCAGTAGCGGGAGGGCCGGGAGAGACCCAGTACTTC.

CDR3 bases: TGTGCCAGCACGACAGGAGTCTCCTCTGGGGCCAACGTCCTGACTTTC. This sequence encodes CASTTGVSSGANVLTF. The chain has TRBV3-1 (or the pseudogene TRBV3-2) and TRBJ2-6; D perhaps matches TRBD1 (6 bases). Trimming cost V 7 bases and J 0 bases, with 13 bases left between them. The CDR3 totals 16 residues. Germline assignment: CDR1 LGHDT and CDR2 YNNKEL (reference sequence).

DNA of the CDR3: TGTGCCAGCAGCATTCGACTAGCGGTTACCACCTACGAGCAGTACTTC. It is translated as CASSIRLAVTTYEQYF. The V gene is TRBV6-2 or TRBV6-3, the J gene TRBJ2-7; 9 bases line up with TRBD2. The CDR3 has 16 amino acids. The junction had 11 bases not matched to a gene; V was cut back by 6 bases and J by 2 bases. Germline V gives CDR1 MNHEY, CDR2 SVGEGT.

This sequence joins TRBV5-6 and TRBJ1-1, with 8 bases lining up with TRBD1. V lost 4 bases, J lost 1 base, and 9 bases stayed unmatched. This CDR3 region has 16 residues. The germline CDR1 and CDR2 sequences are SGHDT and YYEEEE. The CDR3 sequence: CASSPDRGGTNTEAFF. CDR3 bases: TGTGCCAGCAGCCCAGACAGGGGAGGGACGAACACTGAAGCTTTCTTT.

This sequence joins TRBV19 and TRBJ2-1, with TRBD1 as a possible D gene (5 bases). Germline values: CDR1 LNHDA, CDR2 SQIVND (reference sequence). Trimming cost V 6 bases and J 6 bases, with 15 bases left between them. This CDR3 is built from 14 residues. CDR3 in amino acids: CASSRQSSGNEQFF. As DNA, the CDR3 is TGTGCCAGTAGCCGACAGTCCTCGGGCAATGAGCAGTTCTTC.

The chain has TRBV18 and TRBJ2-5; maybe TRBD2 (5 bases). The CDR3 has 15 residues. The germline CDR1 and CDR2 sequences are KGHSH and LQKENI. With 3 bases removed from V and 5 bases from J, the gap between germline ends came to 16 bases. CDR3 protein: CASSPNQRAEETQYF. As DNA, the CDR3 is TGTGCCAGCTCACCCAATCAGAGGGCCGAGGAGACCCAGTACTTC.

This sequence joins TRBV3-1 (or the pseudogene TRBV3-2) and TRBJ2-5; D may be TRBD2 (6 bases). V lost 4 bases and J lost 2, with 17 bases in between. CDR1 is LGHDT, CDR2 YNNKEL, per germline (reference sequence). This CDR3 is 16 amino acids long. As DNA, the CDR3 is TGTGCCAGCAGCCGGCTCCCGGGGGAGGCACAAGAGACCCAGTACTTC. Protein: CASSRLPGEAQETQYF.

V is TRBV11-3 and J is TRBJ2-5; D is undetermined. The V and J ends lost 0 bases and 5 bases respectively, with 13 bases between them. CDR1 is SGHNT and CDR2 is YENEEA in the germline V gene. This CDR3 spans 15 amino acids. The CDR3: CASSLDAAPGETQYF. CDR3 nucleotide sequence: TGTGCCAGCAGCTTAGATGCGGCCCCCGGGGAGACCCAGTACTTC.

This sequence joins TRBV18 and TRBJ1-6; D unclear. CDR1 KGHSH and CDR2 LQKENI come from the germline V gene. The CDR3 is 16 residues long. Trimming took 3 bases from V and 0 from J, leaving 9 bases between them. In DNA, the CDR3 is TGTGCCAGCTCACCTACGAAGAGCTCCTATAATTCACCCCTCCACTTT. Translation gives CASSPTKSSYNSPLHF.

This CDR3 is CASSTDRGNGGSYNSPLHF. The CDR3 coding sequence is TGTGCCAGCAGCACCGACAGGGGAAACGGCGGCTCCTATAATTCACCCCTCCACTTT. The gene calls are TRBV21-1 and TRBJ1-6; the D segment call TRBD1 is taken from the table without a DNA check. TRBV21-1 is noted as a pseudogene. The CDR3 has 19 residues.

The V call is TRBV9, the J call TRBJ2-2; D is perhaps TRBD2 (6 bases). Germline V gives CDR1 SGDLS, CDR2 YYNGEE. Trimming took 2 bases from V and 7 from J, leaving 15 bases between them. This CDR3 contains 15 residues. This CDR3 is CASSVSGLTDGELFF. Written as DNA, the CDR3 is TGTGCCAGCAGCGTTAGCGGACTAACGGACGGGGAGCTGTTTTTT.

This clone is a singleton in its sample. The chain carries TRBV7-6 and TRBJ2-1; 7 bases map to TRBD1. The CDR3 totals 14 residues. V was clipped by 2 bases and J by 7 bases; unmatched bases: 5. Germline CDR1 reads SGHVS; CDR2 reads FNYEAQ. The CDR3 is CASSLNRGMNEQFF. As DNA, the CDR3 is TGTGCCAGCAGCTTAAACAGGGGCATGAATGAGCAGTTCTTC.

This rearrangement joins TRBV6-5 to TRBJ2-7; 15 bases match TRBD2. The CDR3 is made up of 16 amino acids. Germline V gene lookup returns CDR1 MNHEY and CDR2 SVGAGI. Germline trimming cut 2 bases from V and 1 base from J; bases unmatched to any gene: 0. The CDR3 DNA reads as TGTGCCAGCAGTTACGGGACTAGCGGGAGGTCCTACGAGCAGTACTTC. The encoded protein is CASSYGTSGRSYEQYF.

V and J are TRBV29-1 and TRBJ1-1; 10 nucleotides align to TRBD1. CDR1 is SQVTM and CDR2 is ANQGSEA in the germline V gene. This CDR3 contains 16 residues. V dropped 1 base and J dropped 1; count of bases not matched to a gene: 6. CDR3 region: CSVEAGTGVTNTEAFF. For the CDR3, the DNA is TGCAGCGTTGAAGCGGGGACAGGGGTCACGAACACTGAAGCTTTCTTT.

The chain has TRBV7-9 and TRBJ2-3; TRBD2 matches at 9 bases. Germline CDR1 is SEHNR and CDR2 is FQNEAQ (reference sequence). Trimming took 1 base from V and 14 from J; bases not matched to a gene: 13. CDR3 length: 15 residues. CDR3 sequence reads: CASSLELAGRIRPYF. The CDR3, as DNA: TGTGCCAGCAGCTTAGAACTAGCGGGTCGAATCCGTCCGTATTTT.